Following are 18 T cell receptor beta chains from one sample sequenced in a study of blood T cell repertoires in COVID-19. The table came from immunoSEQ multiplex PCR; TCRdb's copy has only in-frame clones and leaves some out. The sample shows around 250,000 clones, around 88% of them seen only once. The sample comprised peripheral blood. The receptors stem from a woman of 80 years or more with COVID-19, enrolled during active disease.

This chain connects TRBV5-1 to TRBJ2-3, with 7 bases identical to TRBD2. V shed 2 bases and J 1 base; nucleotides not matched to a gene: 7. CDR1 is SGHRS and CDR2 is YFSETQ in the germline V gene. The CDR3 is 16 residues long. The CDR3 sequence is CASSLPSGDGTDTQYF. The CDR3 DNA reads TGCGCCAGCAGCTTACCAAGCGGGGACGGCACAGATACGCAGTATTTT.

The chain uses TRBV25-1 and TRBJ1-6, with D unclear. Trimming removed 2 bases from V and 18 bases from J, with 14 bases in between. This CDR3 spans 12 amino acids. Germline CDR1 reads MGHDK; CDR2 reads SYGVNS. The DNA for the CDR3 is TGTGCCAGCAGTGAAATCGGAGGGAATCCCCACTTT. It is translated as CASSEIGGNPHF.

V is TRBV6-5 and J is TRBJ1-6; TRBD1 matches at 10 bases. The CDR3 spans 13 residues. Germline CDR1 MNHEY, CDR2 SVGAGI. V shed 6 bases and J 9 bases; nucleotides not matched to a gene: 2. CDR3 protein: CASRGQGVSPLHF. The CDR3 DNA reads TGTGCCAGCAGAGGACAGGGGGTTTCACCCCTCCACTTT.

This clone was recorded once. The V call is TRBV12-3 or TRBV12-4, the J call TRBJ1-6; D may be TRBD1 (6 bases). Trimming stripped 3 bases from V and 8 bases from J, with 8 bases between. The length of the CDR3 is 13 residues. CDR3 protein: CASSFRQDSPLHF. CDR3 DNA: TGTGCCAGCAGTTTCCGACAGGATTCACCCCTCCACTTT.

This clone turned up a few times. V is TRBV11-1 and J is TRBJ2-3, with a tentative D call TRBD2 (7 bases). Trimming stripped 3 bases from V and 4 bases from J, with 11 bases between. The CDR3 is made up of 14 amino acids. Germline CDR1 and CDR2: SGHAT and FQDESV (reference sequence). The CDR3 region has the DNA TGTGCCAGCAGCTTGCGCGGGGGCTCAGATACGCAGTATTTT. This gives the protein CASSLRGGSDTQYF. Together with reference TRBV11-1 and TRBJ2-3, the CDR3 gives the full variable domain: EAEVAQSPRYKITEKSQAVAFWCDPISGHATLYWYRQILGQGPELLVQFQDESVVDDSQLPKDRFSAERLKGVDSTLKIQPAELGDSAMYLCASSLRGGSDTQYFGPGTRLTVL.

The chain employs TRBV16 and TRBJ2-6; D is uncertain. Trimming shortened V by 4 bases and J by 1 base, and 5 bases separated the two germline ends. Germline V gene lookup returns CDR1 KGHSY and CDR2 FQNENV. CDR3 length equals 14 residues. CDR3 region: CASSRNSGANVLTF. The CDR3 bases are TGTGCCAGCAGCCGTAATTCTGGGGCCAACGTCCTGACTTTC.

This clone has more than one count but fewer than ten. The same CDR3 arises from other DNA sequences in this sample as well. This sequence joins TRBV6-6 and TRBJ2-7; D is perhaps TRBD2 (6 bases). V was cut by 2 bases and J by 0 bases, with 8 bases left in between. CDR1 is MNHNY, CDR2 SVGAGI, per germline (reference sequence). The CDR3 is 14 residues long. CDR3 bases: TGTGCCAGCAGTTACGTGGGGGGCTCCTACGAGCAGTACGTC. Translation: CASSYVGGSYEQYV.

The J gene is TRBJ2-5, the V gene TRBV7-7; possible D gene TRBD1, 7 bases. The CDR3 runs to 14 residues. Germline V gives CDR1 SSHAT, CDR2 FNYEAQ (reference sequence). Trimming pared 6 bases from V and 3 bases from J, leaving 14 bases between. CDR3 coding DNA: TGTGCCAGCAGTACGGGCAGGGGGGAAGAGACCCAGTACTTC. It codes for CASSTGRGEETQYF.

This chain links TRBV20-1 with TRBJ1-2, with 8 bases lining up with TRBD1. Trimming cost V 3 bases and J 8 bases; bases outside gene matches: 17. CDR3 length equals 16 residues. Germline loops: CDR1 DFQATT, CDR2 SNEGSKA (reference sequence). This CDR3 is CSASPPPAGQGQGYTF. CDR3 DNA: TGCAGTGCTAGTCCCCCTCCGGCAGGACAGGGACAGGGCTACACCTTC.

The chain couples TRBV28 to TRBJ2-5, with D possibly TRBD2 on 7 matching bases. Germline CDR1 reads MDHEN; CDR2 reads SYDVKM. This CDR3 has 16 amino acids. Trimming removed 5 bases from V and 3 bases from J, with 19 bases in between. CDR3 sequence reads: CASSQYRAGAKETQYF. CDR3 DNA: TGTGCCAGCAGTCAGTATCGGGCGGGGGCGAAAGAGACCCAGTACTTC. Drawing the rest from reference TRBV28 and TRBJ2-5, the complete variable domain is DVKVTQSSRYLVKRTGEKVFLECVQDMDHENMFWYRQDPGLGLRLIYFSYDVKMKEKGDIPEGYSVSREKKERFSLILESASTNQTSMYLCASSQYRAGAKETQYFGPGTRLLVL.

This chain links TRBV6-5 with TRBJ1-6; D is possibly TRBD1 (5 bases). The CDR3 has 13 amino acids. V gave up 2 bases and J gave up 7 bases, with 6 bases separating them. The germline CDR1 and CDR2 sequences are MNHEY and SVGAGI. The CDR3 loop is CASSYDRNSPLHF. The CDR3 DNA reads TGTGCCAGCAGTTACGACAGAAATTCACCCCTCCACTTT.

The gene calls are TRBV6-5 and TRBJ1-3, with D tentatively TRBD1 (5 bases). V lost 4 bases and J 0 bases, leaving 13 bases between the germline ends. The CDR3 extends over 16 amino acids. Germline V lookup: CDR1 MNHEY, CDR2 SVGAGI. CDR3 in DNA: TGTGCCAGCAGTTCATCTGGGACTCTCTCTGGAAACACCATATATTTT. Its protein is CASSSSGTLSGNTIYF.

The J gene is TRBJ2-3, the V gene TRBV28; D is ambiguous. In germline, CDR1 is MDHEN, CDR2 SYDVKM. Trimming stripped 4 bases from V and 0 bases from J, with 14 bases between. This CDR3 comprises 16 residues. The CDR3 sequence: CASSSQRPSSTDTQYF. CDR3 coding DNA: TGTGCCAGCAGTTCTCAGCGTCCCTCTAGCACAGATACGCAGTATTTT.

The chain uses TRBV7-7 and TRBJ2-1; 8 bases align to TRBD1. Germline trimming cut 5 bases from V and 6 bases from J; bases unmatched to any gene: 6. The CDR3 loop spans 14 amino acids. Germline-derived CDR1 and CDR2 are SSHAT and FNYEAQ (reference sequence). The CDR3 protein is CASSPRTGINEQFF. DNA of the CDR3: TGTGCCAGCAGCCCCCGGACAGGGATCAATGAGCAGTTCTTC.

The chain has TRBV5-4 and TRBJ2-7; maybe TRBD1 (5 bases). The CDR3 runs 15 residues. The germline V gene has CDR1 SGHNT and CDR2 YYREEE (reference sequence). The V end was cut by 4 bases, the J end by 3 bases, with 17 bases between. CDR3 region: CASSLGAEESYEQYF. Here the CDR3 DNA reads TGTGCCAGCAGCCTAGGGGCCGAAGAGAGCTACGAGCAGTACTTC.

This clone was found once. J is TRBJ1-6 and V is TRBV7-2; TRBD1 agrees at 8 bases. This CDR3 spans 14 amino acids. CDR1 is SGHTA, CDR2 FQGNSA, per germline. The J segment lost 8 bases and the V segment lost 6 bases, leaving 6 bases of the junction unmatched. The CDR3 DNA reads TGTGCCAGCAGAGGACAGGGCAGGCATTCACCCCTCCACTTT. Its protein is CASRGQGRHSPLHF.

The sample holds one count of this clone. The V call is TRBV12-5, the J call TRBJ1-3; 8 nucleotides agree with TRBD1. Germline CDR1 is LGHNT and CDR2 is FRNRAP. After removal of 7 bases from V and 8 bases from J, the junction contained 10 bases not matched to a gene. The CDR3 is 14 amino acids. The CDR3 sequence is CASAPSGQGDTIYF. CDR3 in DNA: TGTGCTAGTGCCCCCTCCGGACAGGGAGACACCATATATTTT. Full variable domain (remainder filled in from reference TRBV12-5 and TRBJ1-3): DARVTQTPRHKVTEMGQEVTMRCQPILGHNTVFWYRQTMMQGLELLAYFRNRAPLDDSGMPKDRFSAEMPDATLATLKIQPSEPRDSAVYFCASAPSGQGDTIYFGEGSWLTVV.

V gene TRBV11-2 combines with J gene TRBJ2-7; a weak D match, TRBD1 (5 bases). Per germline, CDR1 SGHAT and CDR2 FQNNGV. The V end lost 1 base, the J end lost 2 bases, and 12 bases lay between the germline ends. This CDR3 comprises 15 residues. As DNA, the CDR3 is TGTGCCAGCAGCTTAGCGGCGAAGGGGACCTACGAGCAGTACGTC. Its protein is CASSLAAKGTYEQYV.